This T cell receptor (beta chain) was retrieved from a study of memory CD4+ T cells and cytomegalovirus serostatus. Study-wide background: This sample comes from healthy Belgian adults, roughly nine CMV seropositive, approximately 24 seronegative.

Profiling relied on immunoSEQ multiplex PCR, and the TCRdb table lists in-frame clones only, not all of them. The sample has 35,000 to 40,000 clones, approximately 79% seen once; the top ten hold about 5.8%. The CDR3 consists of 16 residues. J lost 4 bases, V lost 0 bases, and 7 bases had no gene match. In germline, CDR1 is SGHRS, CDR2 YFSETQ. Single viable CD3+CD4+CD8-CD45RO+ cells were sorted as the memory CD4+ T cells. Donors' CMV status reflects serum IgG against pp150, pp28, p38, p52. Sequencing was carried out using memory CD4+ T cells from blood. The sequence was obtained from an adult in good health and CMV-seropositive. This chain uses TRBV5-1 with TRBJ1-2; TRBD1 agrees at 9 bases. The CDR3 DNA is TGCGCCAGCAGCTTGGATGGCGGGGACAGGGTCTATGGCTACACCTTC. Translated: CASSLDGGDRVYGYTF.